This T cell receptor beta chain was sequenced in a study of CD8 T cells in cerebrospinal fluid in Alzheimer's disease. As regards this clonotype: The antigen remains undetermined.

Droplet-based sequencing used CSF cells sorted as live with a live/dead marker. No DNA is given; TCRdb re-called the 10x single-cell sequencing reads and lists each CDR3 protein once. This sample's table reports around 1,300 distinct CDR3 sequences. Study-wide findings and caveats: Expanded clones of at least 3% were commoner in Alzheimer's patients than healthy subjects. In mild cognitive impairment or Alzheimer's disease, the biggest CSF clone made up more TCRs than in controls.

Germline CDR1 and CDR2: MNHEY and SMNVEV (reference sequence). The CDR3 consists of 13 residues. The origin of this receptor is a human donor with mild cognitive impairment. The J gene is TRBJ1-2, the V gene TRBV27; with no DNA, the TCRdb D assignment of TRBD1 cannot be verified. Input material: cerebrospinal fluid. CDR3 protein: CASSRDREYGYTF.